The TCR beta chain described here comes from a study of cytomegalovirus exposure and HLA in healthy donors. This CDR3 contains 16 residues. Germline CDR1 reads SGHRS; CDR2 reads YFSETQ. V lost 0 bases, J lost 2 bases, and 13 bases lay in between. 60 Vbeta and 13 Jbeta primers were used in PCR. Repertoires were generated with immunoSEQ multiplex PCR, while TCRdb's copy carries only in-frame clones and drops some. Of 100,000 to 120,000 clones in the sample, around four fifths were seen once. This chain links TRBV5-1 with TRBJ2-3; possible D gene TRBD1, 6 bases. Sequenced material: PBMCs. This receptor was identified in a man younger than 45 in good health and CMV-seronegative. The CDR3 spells CASSLGTASFTDTQYF. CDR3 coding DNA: TGCGCCAGCAGCTTGGGGACAGCGTCCTTCACAGATACGCAGTATTTT.